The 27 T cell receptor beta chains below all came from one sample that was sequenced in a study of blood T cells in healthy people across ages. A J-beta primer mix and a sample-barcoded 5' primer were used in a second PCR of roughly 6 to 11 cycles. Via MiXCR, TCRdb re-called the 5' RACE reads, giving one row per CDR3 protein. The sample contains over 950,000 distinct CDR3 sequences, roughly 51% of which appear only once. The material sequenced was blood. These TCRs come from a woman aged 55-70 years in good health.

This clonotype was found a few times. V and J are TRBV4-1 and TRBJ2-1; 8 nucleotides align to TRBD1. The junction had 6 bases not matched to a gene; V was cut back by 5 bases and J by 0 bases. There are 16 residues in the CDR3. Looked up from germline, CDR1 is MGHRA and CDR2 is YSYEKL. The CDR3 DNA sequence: TGCGCCAGCAGCAAAGCAGGGGGCAGCTCCTACAATGAGCAGTTCTTC. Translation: CASSKAGGSSYNEQFF.

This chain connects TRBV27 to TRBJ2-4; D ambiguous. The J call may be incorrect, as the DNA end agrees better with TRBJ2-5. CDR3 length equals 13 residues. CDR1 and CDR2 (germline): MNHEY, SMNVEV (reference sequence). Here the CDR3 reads CASSLVDTETQYF. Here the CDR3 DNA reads TGTGCCAGCAGTTTAGTAGATACGGAGACCCAGTACTTC.

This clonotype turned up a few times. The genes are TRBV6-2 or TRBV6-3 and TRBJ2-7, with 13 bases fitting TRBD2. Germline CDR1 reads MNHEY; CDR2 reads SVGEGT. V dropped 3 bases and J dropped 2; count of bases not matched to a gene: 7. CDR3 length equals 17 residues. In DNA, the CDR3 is TGTGCCAGCAGTTATCCCACTAGCGGGAGGGCCCCCTACGAGCAGTACTTC. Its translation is CASSYPTSGRAPYEQYF.

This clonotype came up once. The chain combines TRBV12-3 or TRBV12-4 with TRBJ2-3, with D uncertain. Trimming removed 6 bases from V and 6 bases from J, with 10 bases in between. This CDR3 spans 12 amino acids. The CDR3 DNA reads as TGTGCCAGCAGATCCGCCCCTGATACGCAGTATTTT. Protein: CASRSAPDTQYF.

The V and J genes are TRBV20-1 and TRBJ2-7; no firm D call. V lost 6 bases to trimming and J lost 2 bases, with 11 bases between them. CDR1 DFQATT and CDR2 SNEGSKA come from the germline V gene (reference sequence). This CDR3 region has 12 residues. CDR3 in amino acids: CSANDKPYEQYF. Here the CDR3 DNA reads TGCAGTGCAAACGACAAACCCTACGAGCAGTACTTC.

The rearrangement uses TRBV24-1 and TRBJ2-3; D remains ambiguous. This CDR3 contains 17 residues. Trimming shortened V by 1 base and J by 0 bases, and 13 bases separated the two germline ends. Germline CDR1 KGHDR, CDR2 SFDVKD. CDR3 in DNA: TGTGCCACCAGTGATTTCGTCGGCGTTTCAAGCACAGATACGCAGTATTTT. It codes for CATSDFVGVSSTDTQYF.

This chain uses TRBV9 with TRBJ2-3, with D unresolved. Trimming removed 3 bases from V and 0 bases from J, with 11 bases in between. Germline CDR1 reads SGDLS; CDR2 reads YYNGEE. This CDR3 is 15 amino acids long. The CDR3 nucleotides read TGTGCCAGCAGCGGGAGATGGTCTAGCACAGATACGCAGTATTTT. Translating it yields CASSGRWSSTDTQYF.

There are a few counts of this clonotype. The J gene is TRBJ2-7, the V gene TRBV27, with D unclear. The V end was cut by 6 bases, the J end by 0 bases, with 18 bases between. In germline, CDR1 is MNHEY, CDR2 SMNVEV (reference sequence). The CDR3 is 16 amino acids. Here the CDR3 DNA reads TGTGCCAGCAGCCCACTCTACCTACTAAGCTCCTACGAGCAGTACTTC. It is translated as CASSPLYLLSSYEQYF.

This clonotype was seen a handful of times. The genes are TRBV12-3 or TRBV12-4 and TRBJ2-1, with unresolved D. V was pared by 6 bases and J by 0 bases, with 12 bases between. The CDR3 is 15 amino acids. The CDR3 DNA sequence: TGTGCCAGCAGCGTGCTCACCTACTCCTACAATGAGCAGTTCTTC. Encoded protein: CASSVLTYSYNEQFF.

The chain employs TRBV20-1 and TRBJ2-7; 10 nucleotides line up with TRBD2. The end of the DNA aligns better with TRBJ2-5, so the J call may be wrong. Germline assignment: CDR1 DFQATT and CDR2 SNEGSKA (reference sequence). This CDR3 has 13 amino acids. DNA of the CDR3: TGCAGTGCTTTACTAGCGGGAACGGAGACCCAGTACTTC. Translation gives CSALLAGTETQYF.

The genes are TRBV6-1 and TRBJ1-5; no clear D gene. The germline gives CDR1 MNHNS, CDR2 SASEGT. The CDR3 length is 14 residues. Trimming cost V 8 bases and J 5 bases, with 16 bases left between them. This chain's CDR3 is CASRSVRIYQPQHF. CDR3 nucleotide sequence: TGTGCCAGCCGATCCGTAAGGATCTATCAGCCCCAGCATTTT.

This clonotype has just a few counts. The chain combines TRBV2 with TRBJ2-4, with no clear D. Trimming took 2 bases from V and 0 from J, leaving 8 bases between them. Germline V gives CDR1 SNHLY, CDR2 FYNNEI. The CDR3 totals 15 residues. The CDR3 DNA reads TGTGCCAGCAGTGAACGACATGAAGCCAAAAACATTCAGTACTTC. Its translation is CASSERHEAKNIQYF.

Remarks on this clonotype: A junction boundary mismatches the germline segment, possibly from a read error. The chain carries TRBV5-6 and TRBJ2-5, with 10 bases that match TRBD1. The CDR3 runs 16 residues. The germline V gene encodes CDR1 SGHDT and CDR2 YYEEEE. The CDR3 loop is CASSPGTGASQETRYF. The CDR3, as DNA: TGTGCCAGCAGCCCCGGGACAGGGGCAAGCCAAGAGACCCGGTACTTC. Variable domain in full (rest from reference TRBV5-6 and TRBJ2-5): DAGVTQSPTHLIKTRGQQVTLRCSPKSGHDTVSWYQQALGQGPQFIFQYYEEEERQRGNFPDRFSGHQFPNYSSELNVNALLLGDSALYLCASSPGTGASQETRYFGPGTRLLVL.

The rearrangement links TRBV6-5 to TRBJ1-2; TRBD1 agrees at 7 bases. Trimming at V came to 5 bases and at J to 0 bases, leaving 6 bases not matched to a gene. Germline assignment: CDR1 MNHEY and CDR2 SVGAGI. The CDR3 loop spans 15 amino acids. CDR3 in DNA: TGTGCCAGCAGTAGGGACAGCTACGCTAACTATGGCTACACCTTC. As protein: CASSRDSYANYGYTF.

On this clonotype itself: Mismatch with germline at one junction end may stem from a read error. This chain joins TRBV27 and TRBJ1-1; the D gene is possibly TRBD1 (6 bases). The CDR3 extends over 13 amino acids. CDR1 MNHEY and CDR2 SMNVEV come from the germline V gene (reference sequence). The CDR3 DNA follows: TGTGCCAGCAGTGTATCGGGGGCCACTGAAGCTTTCTTT. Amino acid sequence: CASSVSGATEAFF.

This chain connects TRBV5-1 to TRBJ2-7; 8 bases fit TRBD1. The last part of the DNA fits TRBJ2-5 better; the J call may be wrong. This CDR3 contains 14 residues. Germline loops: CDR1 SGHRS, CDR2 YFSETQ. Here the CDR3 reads CASSPADRGETQYF. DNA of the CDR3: TGCGCCAGCAGCCCAGCCGACAGGGGAGAGACCCAGTACTTC.

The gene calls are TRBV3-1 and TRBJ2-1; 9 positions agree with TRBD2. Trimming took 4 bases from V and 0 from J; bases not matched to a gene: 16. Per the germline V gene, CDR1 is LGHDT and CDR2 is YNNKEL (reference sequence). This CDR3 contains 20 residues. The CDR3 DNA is TGTGCCAGCAGCCTTACGACCCATAGACTAGCGGAAAGCTCCTACAATGAGCAGTTCTTC. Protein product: CASSLTTHRLAESSYNEQFF.

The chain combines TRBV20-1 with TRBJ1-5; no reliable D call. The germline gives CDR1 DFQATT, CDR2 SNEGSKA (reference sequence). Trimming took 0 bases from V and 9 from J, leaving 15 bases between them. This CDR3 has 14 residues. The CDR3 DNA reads TGCAGTGCTAGAGATCCCAGTACTTACGGGCCCCAGCATTTT. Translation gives CSARDPSTYGPQHF.

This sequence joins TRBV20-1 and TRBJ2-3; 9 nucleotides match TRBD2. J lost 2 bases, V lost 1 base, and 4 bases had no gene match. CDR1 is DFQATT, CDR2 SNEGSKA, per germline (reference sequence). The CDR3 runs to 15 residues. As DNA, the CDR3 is TGCAGTGCTAGAGTTGCGGGAGGGTCCACAGATACGCAGTATTTT. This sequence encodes CSARVAGGSTDTQYF.

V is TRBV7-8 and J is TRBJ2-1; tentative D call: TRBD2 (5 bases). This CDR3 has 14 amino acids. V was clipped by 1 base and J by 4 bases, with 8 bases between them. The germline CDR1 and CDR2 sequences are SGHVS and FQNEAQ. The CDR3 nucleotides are TGTGCCAGCAGCTTAGGGAGGAGATACAATGAGCAGTTCTTC. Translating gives CASSLGRRYNEQFF.

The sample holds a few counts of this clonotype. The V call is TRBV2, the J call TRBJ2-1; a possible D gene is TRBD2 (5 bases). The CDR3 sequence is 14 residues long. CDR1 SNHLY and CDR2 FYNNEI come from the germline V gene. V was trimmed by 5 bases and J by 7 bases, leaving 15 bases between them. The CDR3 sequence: CASSLLREKNEQFF. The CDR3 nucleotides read TGTGCCAGCAGTCTTCTCCGGGAAAAGAATGAGCAGTTCTTC.

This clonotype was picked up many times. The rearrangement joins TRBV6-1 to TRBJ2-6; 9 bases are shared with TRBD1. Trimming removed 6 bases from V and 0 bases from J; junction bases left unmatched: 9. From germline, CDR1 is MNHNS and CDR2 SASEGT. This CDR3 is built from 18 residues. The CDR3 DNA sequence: TGTGCCAGCAGCACGGGACAGGGAATAAGCTCTGGGGCCAACGTCCTGACTTTC. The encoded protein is CASSTGQGISSGANVLTF.

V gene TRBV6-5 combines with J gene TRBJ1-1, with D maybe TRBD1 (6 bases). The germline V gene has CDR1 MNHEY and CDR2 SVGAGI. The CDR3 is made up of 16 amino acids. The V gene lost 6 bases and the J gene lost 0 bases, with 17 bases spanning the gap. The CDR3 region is CASSAGRRGMNTEAFF. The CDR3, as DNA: TGTGCCAGCAGCGCGGGGAGGAGGGGGATGAACACTGAAGCTTTCTTT.

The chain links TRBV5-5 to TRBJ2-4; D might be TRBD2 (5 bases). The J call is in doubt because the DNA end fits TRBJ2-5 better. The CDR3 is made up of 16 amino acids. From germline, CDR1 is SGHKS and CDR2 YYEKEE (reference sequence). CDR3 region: CASSLSGNGLGETQYF. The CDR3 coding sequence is TGTGCCAGCAGCTTATCCGGGAATGGACTTGGGGAGACCCAGTACTTC.

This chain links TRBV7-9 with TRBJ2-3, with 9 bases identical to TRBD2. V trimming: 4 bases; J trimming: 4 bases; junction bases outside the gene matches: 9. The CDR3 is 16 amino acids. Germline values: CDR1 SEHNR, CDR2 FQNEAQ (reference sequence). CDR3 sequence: CASSSSIAGGADTQYF. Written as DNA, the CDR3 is TGTGCCAGCAGCTCCTCTATTGCGGGAGGGGCAGATACGCAGTATTTT.

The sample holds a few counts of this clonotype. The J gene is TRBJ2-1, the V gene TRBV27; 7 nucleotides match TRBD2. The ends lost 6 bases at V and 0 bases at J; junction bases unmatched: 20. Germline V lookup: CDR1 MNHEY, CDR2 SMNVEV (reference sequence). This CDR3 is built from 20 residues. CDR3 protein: CASSLSQRDPPLSSYNEQFF. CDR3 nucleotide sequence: TGTGCCAGCAGCCTTAGCCAGCGGGACCCCCCACTTAGCTCCTACAATGAGCAGTTCTTC.

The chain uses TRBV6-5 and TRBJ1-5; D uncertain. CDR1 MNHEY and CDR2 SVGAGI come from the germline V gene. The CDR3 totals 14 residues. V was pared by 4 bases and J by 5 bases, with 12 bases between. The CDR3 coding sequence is TGTGCCAGCAGTTTGTCAGAAGGCTATCAGCCCCAGCATTTT. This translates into CASSLSEGYQPQHF.